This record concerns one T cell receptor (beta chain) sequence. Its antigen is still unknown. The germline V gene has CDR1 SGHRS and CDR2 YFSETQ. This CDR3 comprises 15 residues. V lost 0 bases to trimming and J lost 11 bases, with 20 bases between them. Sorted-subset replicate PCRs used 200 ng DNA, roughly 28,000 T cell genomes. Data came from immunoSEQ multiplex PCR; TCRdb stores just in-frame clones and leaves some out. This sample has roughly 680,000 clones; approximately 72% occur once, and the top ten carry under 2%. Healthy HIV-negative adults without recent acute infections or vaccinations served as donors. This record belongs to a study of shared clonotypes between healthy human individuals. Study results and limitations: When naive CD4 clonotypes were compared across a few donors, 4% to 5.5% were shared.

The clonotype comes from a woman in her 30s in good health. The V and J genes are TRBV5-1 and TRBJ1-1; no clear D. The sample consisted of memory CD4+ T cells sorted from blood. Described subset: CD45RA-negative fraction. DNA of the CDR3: TGCGCCAGCAGCTTGGGTGATGTGGGCGGGAAGTGGGCTTTCTTT. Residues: CASSLGDVGGKWAFF.